This T cell receptor beta chain was recorded in a study of T cells in Graves' hyperthyroidism and ophthalmopathy. Whole-study results and caveats: Within blood appeared most thyroid clonotypes that had expanded above 0.001.

Using RNA transcripts as the source, TCR beta CDR3 regions were amplified. The HTBI primer set drove a first-round RT-PCR of the TCR CDR3. TCRdb itself ran the multiplex PCR reads through MiXCR, one entry per CDR3 protein. In the table there are some 92,000 distinct CDR3 sequences, approximately 40% of which are singletons. Diagnoses used clinical symptoms, serum thyroxine and TRAb, thyroid ultrasound and orbital computed tomography. There are many counts of this clonotype. Its antigen is undetermined. This CDR3 region has 16 residues. Trimming removed 6 bases from V and 4 bases from J; junction bases left unmatched: 11. Germline CDR1 and CDR2: SNHLY and FYNNEI.

J is TRBJ2-2 and V is TRBV2; 7 nucleotides line up with TRBD1. The sequencing input was peripheral blood or thyroid tissue (not recorded which). This clonotype originated in a young woman with Graves' hyperthyroidism. The CDR3 DNA is TGTGCCAGCAGCCACGTTGAGGGGGCGAGCACCGGGGAGCTGTTTTTT. Amino acids: CASSHVEGASTGELFF.